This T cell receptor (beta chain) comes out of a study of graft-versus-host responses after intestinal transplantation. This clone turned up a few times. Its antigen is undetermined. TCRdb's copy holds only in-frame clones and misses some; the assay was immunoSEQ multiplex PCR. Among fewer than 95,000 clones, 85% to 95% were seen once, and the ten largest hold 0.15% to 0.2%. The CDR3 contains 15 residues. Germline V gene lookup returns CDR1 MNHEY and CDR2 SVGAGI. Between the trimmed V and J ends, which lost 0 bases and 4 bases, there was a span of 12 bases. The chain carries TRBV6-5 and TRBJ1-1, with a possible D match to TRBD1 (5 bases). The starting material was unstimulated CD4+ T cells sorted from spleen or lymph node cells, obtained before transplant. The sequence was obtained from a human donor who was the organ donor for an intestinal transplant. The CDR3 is CASSYSWAGTTEAFF. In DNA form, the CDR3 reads TGTGCCAGCAGTTACTCCTGGGCAGGGACCACTGAAGCTTTCTTT.